The 31 T cell receptor beta chains below were found in one sample sequenced in a study of control samples from healthy donors and cancer patients. Assay: immunoSEQ multiplex PCR; the TCRdb copy retains only in-frame clones and omits some. The table shows around 110,000 clones, with about 93% occurring only once. The sequencing input was blood. These receptors came from a man younger than 45 in good health.

The chain employs TRBV11-2 and TRBJ2-1, with D perhaps TRBD2 (5 bases). The CDR3 sequence is 14 residues long. Germline CDR1 SGHAT, CDR2 FQNNGV. Trimming pared 8 bases from V and 6 bases from J, leaving 17 bases between. CDR3 in amino acids: CASGGLGSGNEQFF. CDR3 in DNA: TGTGCCAGCGGCGGCCTCGGAAGCGGCAATGAGCAGTTCTTC. Full variable domain (outside the CDR3, taken from reference TRBV11-2 and TRBJ2-1): EAGVAQSPRYKIIEKRQSVAFWCNPISGHATLYWYQQILGQGPKLLIQFQNNGVVDDSQLPKDRFSAERLKGVDSTLKIQPAKLEDSAVYLCASGGLGSGNEQFFGPGTRLTVL.

The V and J genes are TRBV5-1 and TRBJ1-2; a weak D match, TRBD1 (5 bases). The V gene lost 4 bases and the J gene lost 5 bases, with 21 bases spanning the gap. The V gene's germline CDR1 is SGHRS and CDR2 YFSETQ. The CDR3 spans 16 residues. The CDR3 loop reads CASSPRDKGTGYGYTF. In DNA form, the CDR3 reads TGCGCCAGCAGCCCAAGAGACAAAGGGACGGGATATGGCTACACCTTC.

Comment on this clone: The sample has other DNA sequences that encode this CDR3 too. The CDR3 sequence is CASSESGNYGYTF. CDR3 DNA sequence: TGCGCCAGCAGTGAGTCAGGGAACTATGGCTACACCTTC. The chain links TRBV10-2 to TRBJ1-2; D not certain. The germline gives CDR1 WSHSY, CDR2 SAAADI. The CDR3 extends over 13 amino acids. V shed 0 bases and J shed 2 bases, with 4 bases lying between them.

This chain joins TRBV7-9 and TRBJ2-4; TRBD1 matches 9 bases. The germline V gene encodes CDR1 SEHNR and CDR2 FQNEAQ (reference sequence). V dropped 5 bases and J dropped 3; count of bases not matched to a gene: 11. The CDR3 covers 17 residues. CDR3 protein: CASSQSRDRDYKNIQYF. The DNA of the CDR3 is TGTGCCAGCAGCCAATCCCGGGACAGGGACTACAAAAACATTCAGTACTTC.

The chain links TRBV4-1 to TRBJ2-5; D is possibly TRBD2 (6 bases). CDR3 size: 16 residues. CDR1 MGHRA and CDR2 YSYEKL come from the germline V gene. Trimming cost V 0 bases and J 1 base, with 12 bases left between them. CDR3 DNA: TGCGCCAGCAGCCAAGATCGTGGGGGGATCCAAGAGACCCAGTACTTC. Its translation: CASSQDRGGIQETQYF.

The chain joins TRBV28 to TRBJ1-1; no reliable D call. CDR1 is MDHEN, CDR2 SYDVKM, per germline. The CDR3 consists of 14 residues. Trimming took 5 bases from V and 4 from J, leaving 14 bases between them. For the CDR3, the DNA is TGTGCCAGCAGTCGTTCCCACGGTGCCACTGAAGCTTTCTTT. As protein: CASSRSHGATEAFF.

This chain joins TRBV6-2 or TRBV6-3 and TRBJ2-7; unclear D gene. The ends were cut back, 4 bases at V and 1 base at J, with 8 bases in the middle. The CDR3 is 13 amino acids. CDR1 and CDR2 (germline): MNHEY, SVGEGT. The CDR3 is CASSSEDSYEQYV. The CDR3 nucleotides read TGTGCCAGCAGTTCCGAGGATTCCTACGAGCAGTACGTC.

This chain connects TRBV27 to TRBJ2-3, with 16 bases aligning to TRBD2. CDR3 length equals 18 residues. The germline V gene has CDR1 MNHEY and CDR2 SMNVEV (reference sequence). The J segment lost 4 bases and the V segment lost 3 bases, leaving 7 bases of the junction unmatched. CDR3 protein: CASSFPGLAGGPPDTQYF. The CDR3 DNA reads TGTGCCAGCAGTTTTCCGGGACTAGCGGGGGGGCCGCCAGATACGCAGTATTTT.

This clone was recorded only once. The chain combines TRBV5-1 with TRBJ1-1, with TRBD1 identical over 7 bases. With 4 bases clipped from V and 0 bases from J, the junction kept 3 bases outside the gene matches. Per the germline V gene, CDR1 is SGHRS and CDR2 is YFSETQ. The CDR3 has 14 residues. This CDR3 is CASSQGQVNTEAFF. The CDR3 DNA sequence: TGCGCCAGCAGCCAAGGACAGGTGAACACTGAAGCTTTCTTT.

The chain is built from TRBV6-5 and TRBJ1-4; D is undetermined. Trimming left V 8 bases short and J 8 bases short, with 21 bases between. The CDR3 runs to 15 residues. CDR1 MNHEY and CDR2 SVGAGI come from the germline V gene. CDR3 amino acids: CASSPTTLVGEKLFF. The DNA of the CDR3 is TGTGCCAGCTCACCCACAACTCTGGTAGGAGAAAAACTGTTTTTT.

The CDR3 nucleotides are TGTGCCAGCAGTTTAAGGACAGGTGAATGGGGTTACAATGAGCAGTTCTTC. Translating it yields CASSLRTGEWGYNEQFF. V is TRBV27 and J is TRBJ2-1, with TRBD1 matching over 7 bases. CDR3 size: 17 residues. With V trimmed by 2 bases and J by 4 bases, 11 bases remained unmatched. CDR1 is MNHEY and CDR2 is SMNVEV in the germline V gene (reference sequence).

The V call is TRBV6-6, the J call TRBJ2-7, with TRBD1 identical over 7 bases. With V trimmed by 4 bases and J by 4 bases, 7 bases remained unmatched. The CDR3 is 14 amino acids. Germline lookup yields CDR1 MNHNY and CDR2 SVGAGI (reference sequence). The CDR3 nucleotides read TGTGCCAGCAGTTCACAGACAGGGAATTACGAGCAGTACTTC. It specifies CASSSQTGNYEQYF.

With regard to this clone: Additional DNA sequences in this sample encode the identical CDR3. The rearrangement links TRBV3-1 (or the pseudogene TRBV3-2) to TRBJ1-3; unclear D gene. Trimming shortened V by 0 bases and J by 4 bases, and 10 bases separated the two germline ends. From germline, CDR1 is LGHDT and CDR2 YNNKEL (reference sequence). The CDR3 is made up of 15 amino acids. CDR3 amino acids: CASSQDPGSGNTIYF. For the CDR3, the DNA is TGTGCCAGCAGCCAAGACCCGGGGAGCGGAAACACCATATATTTT.

The chain couples TRBV9 to TRBJ2-3, with 8 bases that match TRBD2. After removal of 0 bases from V and 8 bases from J, the junction contained 8 bases not matched to a gene. The CDR3 has 15 residues. Germline-derived CDR1 and CDR2 are SGDLS and YYNGEE. The CDR3 sequence is CASSVATGGQGTQYF. CDR3 nucleotide sequence: TGTGCCAGCAGCGTAGCTACGGGGGGGCAAGGTACGCAGTATTTT.

The chain carries TRBV5-1 and TRBJ2-3; D uncertain. The CDR3 has 15 amino acids. CDR1 and CDR2 from the germline V gene are SGHRS and YFSETQ. The V end lost 2 bases, the J end lost 0 bases, and 10 bases lay between the germline ends. The CDR3 sequence is CASSFGPPSTDTQYF. For the CDR3, the DNA is TGCGCCAGCAGCTTTGGACCGCCTAGCACAGATACGCAGTATTTT.

This chain links TRBV19 with TRBJ1-1; 9 positions match TRBD1. Trimming at V came to 5 bases and at J to 4 bases, leaving 11 bases not matched to a gene. Germline V gene lookup returns CDR1 LNHDA and CDR2 SQIVND (reference sequence). The CDR3 runs to 16 residues. CDR3 sequence: CASSARGTGLATEAFF. DNA of the CDR3: TGTGCCAGTAGTGCGCGTGGGACAGGGTTGGCCACTGAAGCTTTCTTT.

The chain has TRBV10-2 and TRBJ1-5, with D tentatively TRBD1 (5 bases). The CDR3 runs to 14 residues. The germline V gene has CDR1 WSHSY and CDR2 SAAADI. Trimming took 4 bases from V and 7 from J, leaving 14 bases between them. This chain's CDR3 is CASSGEGRYQPQHF. The DNA for the CDR3 is TGCGCCAGCAGTGGGGAGGGGCGGTACCAGCCCCAGCATTTT.

The rearrangement joins TRBV3-1 (or the pseudogene TRBV3-2) to TRBJ2-3; TRBD2 matches at 9 bases. The V and J ends lost 7 bases and 5 bases, in that order; junction bases with no gene match: 13. Germline V gives CDR1 LGHDT, CDR2 YNNKEL (reference sequence). The CDR3 totals 16 residues. The CDR3 DNA follows: TGTGCCAGCACCGCAGAGGGGCTAGCGGGGTTAGATACGCAGTATTTT. Protein sequence: CASTAEGLAGLDTQYF.

The CDR3 DNA follows: TGTGCCATCAGTGGTAGTTCTTACTCTGGGGCCAACGTCCTGACTTTC. It yields the protein CAISGSSYSGANVLTF. This chain joins TRBV10-3 and TRBJ2-6, with unresolved D. The V gene's germline CDR1 is ENHRY and CDR2 SYGVKD. With 4 bases removed from V and 0 bases from J, the gap between germline ends came to 10 bases. This CDR3 has 16 residues.

The V and J genes are TRBV24-1 and TRBJ2-5; no clear D. Trimming cost V 7 bases and J 1 base, with 12 bases left between them. Germline assignment: CDR1 KGHDR and CDR2 SFDVKD. The CDR3 is 14 residues long. The CDR3 nucleotides read TGTGCCACCAGCCACGCGTCAGCCCAAGAGACCCAGTACTTC. It yields the protein CATSHASAQETQYF.

The genes are TRBV24-1 and TRBJ2-7, with 7 bases aligning to TRBD1. The V and J ends lost 2 bases and 5 bases, in that order; junction bases with no gene match: 8. The germline V gene encodes CDR1 KGHDR and CDR2 SFDVKD. The CDR3 contains 15 residues. CDR3 loop: CATSDSGGPLHEQYF. CDR3 bases: TGTGCCACCAGTGATTCAGGGGGACCTTTACACGAGCAGTACTTC.

The chain links TRBV2 to TRBJ1-4; D is possibly TRBD1 (5 bases). The CDR3 is 13 residues long. Germline CDR1 and CDR2: SNHLY and FYNNEI. V was clipped by 6 bases and J by 3 bases, with 8 bases between them. This CDR3 is CASRGLANEKLFF. The CDR3 region has the DNA TGTGCCAGCAGGGGGCTGGCTAATGAAAAACTGTTTTTT.

The rearrangement uses TRBV5-4 and TRBJ1-2, with TRBD1 identical over 9 bases. Germline lookup yields CDR1 SGHNT and CDR2 YYREEE (reference sequence). J gave up 5 bases and V 4 bases, and 9 bases lay outside the gene matches. The length of the CDR3 is 15 residues. The CDR3 DNA is TGTGCCAGCAGCCTCCGGGACAGGGTAGGATATGGCTACACCTTC. It is translated as CASSLRDRVGYGYTF.

This rearrangement joins TRBV19 to TRBJ1-5; D is unclear. The ends were cut back, 4 bases at V and 0 bases at J, with 10 bases in the middle. The germline V gene encodes CDR1 LNHDA and CDR2 SQIVND (reference sequence). This CDR3 comprises 15 residues. CDR3 in DNA: TGTGCCAGTAGTACCACACTGGATAGCAATCAGCCCCAGCATTTT. This codes for CASSTTLDSNQPQHF.

This chain uses TRBV6-5 with TRBJ2-3; D is unclear. The CDR3 is made up of 11 amino acids. With 4 bases removed from V and 5 bases from J, the gap between germline ends came to 4 bases. Germline values: CDR1 MNHEY, CDR2 SVGAGI. The CDR3 sequence is CASSSGDTQYF. The DNA of the CDR3 is TGTGCCAGCAGTTCTGGAGATACGCAGTATTTT.

This clone came up once. The chain couples TRBV6-6 to TRBJ1-3; TRBD1 agrees at 7 bases. Germline-derived CDR1 and CDR2 are MNHNY and SVGAGI (reference sequence). The CDR3 covers 14 residues. Trimming at V came to 5 bases and at J to 4 bases, leaving 5 bases not matched to a gene. The CDR3 sequence: CASSTQGGGNTIYF. In DNA form, the CDR3 reads TGTGCCAGCAGTACCCAGGGGGGAGGAAACACCATATATTTT.

This rearrangement joins TRBV2 to TRBJ1-6; 11 bases line up with TRBD1. Germline CDR1 SNHLY, CDR2 FYNNEI. This CDR3 comprises 14 residues. V gave up 10 bases and J gave up 4 bases; unmatched junction bases: 3. The CDR3 here is CAKGTGGYNSPLHF. For the CDR3, the DNA is TGTGCCAAGGGGACAGGGGGTTATAATTCACCCCTCCACTTT.

V is TRBV2 and J is TRBJ1-5; a weak D match, TRBD1 (5 bases). The CDR3 runs 15 residues. Per germline, CDR1 SNHLY and CDR2 FYNNEI. Trimming took 1 base from V and 1 from J, leaving 8 bases between them. The CDR3 loop reads CASSEGQISNQPQHF. The DNA of the CDR3 is TGTGCCAGCAGTGAAGGACAGATAAGCAATCAGCCCCAGCATTTT.

The gene calls are TRBV15 and TRBJ1-2; D is unresolved. The germline V gene has CDR1 LNHNV and CDR2 YYDKDF (reference sequence). The CDR3 runs to 12 residues. V was pared by 0 bases and J by 4 bases, with 3 bases between. CDR3 loop: CATSRDSYGYTF. CDR3 nucleotide sequence: TGTGCCACCAGCAGAGACAGCTATGGCTACACCTTC.

V gene TRBV28 combines with J gene TRBJ1-1; D not certain. The V end lost 2 bases, the J end lost 7 bases, and 11 bases lay between the germline ends. This CDR3 region has 13 residues. The V gene's germline CDR1 is MDHEN and CDR2 SYDVKM. The CDR3 region is CASSLGQNSEAFF. CDR3 DNA: TGTGCCAGCAGTTTAGGGCAGAATAGTGAAGCTTTCTTT.

The chain couples TRBV9 to TRBJ1-1, with TRBD1 identical over 7 bases. V shed 4 bases and J 4 bases; nucleotides not matched to a gene: 7. CDR1 and CDR2 (germline): SGDLS, YYNGEE. This CDR3 contains 14 residues. CDR3 coding DNA: TGTGCCAGCAGCCCAGCAGGGGGGCCCACTGAAGCTTTCTTT. It codes for CASSPAGGPTEAFF.